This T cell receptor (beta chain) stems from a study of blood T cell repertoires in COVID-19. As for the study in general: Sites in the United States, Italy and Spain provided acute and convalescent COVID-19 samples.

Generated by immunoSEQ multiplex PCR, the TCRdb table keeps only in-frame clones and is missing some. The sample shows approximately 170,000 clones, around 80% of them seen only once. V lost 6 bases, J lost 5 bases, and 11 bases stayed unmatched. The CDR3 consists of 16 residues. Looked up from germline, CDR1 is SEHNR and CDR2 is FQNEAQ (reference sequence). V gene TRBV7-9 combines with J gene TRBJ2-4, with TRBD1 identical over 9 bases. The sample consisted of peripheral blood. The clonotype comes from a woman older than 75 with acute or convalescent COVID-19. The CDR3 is CASSRSIWDRENIQYF. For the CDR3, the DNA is TGTGCCAGCAGTCGATCCATCTGGGACAGGGAAAACATTCAGTACTTC.